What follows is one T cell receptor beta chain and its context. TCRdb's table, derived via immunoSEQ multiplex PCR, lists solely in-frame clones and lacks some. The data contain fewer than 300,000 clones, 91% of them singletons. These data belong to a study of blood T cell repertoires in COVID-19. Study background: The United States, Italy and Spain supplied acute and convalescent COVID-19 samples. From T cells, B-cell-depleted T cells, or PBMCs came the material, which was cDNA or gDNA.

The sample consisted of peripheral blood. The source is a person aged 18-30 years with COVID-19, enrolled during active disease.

The CDR3 loop reads CASSSPGTETGQPQHF. The CDR3 DNA is TGTGCCAGCAGTTCCCCCGGGACAGAAACGGGGCAGCCCCAGCATTTT. J is TRBJ1-5 and V is TRBV28; the match to TRBD1 covers 7 bases. Germline assignment: CDR1 MDHEN and CDR2 SYDVKM. V gave up 4 bases and J gave up 7 bases; unmatched junction bases: 13. The CDR3 is made up of 16 amino acids.